These 22 T cell receptor beta chains were all obtained from the same sample, sequenced in a study of T cell repertoires in cytomegalovirus infection. One entry per CDR3 protein results from TCRdb running MiXCR on the reads. The sample has fewer than 850,000 distinct CDR3 sequences; roughly 29% are singletons. These receptors have no identified antigens. The sample in question was cultured CD8+ T cells from PBMCs, obtained from culture after CMV antigen stimulation. These receptors all stem from a human donor in good health (CMV status not recorded). Some clones in this sample may be carry-over from other donors' samples.

V gene TRBV27 combines with J gene TRBJ2-7; 8 bases line up with TRBD1. The CDR3 length is 15 residues. Germline trimming cut 3 bases from V and 4 bases from J; bases unmatched to any gene: 8. Per germline, CDR1 MNHEY and CDR2 SMNVEV (reference sequence). CDR3 amino acids: CASSFSRTGIYEQYF. For the CDR3, the DNA is TGTGCCAGCAGTTTTTCTAGGACAGGGATTTACGAGCAGTACTTC.

The chain joins TRBV18 to TRBJ2-3, with D tentatively TRBD1 or TRBD2 (6 bases each). Germline CDR1 KGHSH, CDR2 LQKENI. CDR3 size: 18 residues. Trimming shortened V by 3 bases and J by 1 base, and 20 bases separated the two germline ends. CDR3 amino acids: CASSPRRGSSPGTDTQYF. In nucleotides, the CDR3 is TGTGCCAGCTCACCGCGGAGGGGGAGCTCCCCGGGCACAGATACGCAGTATTTT.

This clonotype has at least ten counts. The genes are TRBV12-3 or TRBV12-4 and TRBJ1-4, with D unresolved. The CDR3 runs to 15 residues. The V end was cut by 2 bases, the J end by 3 bases, with 10 bases between. The CDR3 DNA reads as TGTGCCAGCAGTTTACGAGGGCCCGCTAATGAAAAACTGTTTTTT. This encodes CASSLRGPANEKLFF.

The chain employs TRBV28 and TRBJ2-7; unclear D gene. Germline V gene lookup returns CDR1 MDHEN and CDR2 SYDVKM. V was trimmed by 2 bases and J by 1 base, leaving 18 bases between them. The CDR3 covers 17 residues. DNA for the CDR3: TGTGCCAGCAGTTTAGCCTTAGGAGATTCATCTTCCTACGAGCAGTACGTC. It encodes CASSLALGDSSSYEQYV.

This clonotype was seen a handful of times. The chain is built from TRBV12-3 or TRBV12-4 and TRBJ1-5; D possibly corresponds to TRBD1 (5 bases). V lost 6 bases, J lost 0 bases, and 18 bases lay in between. The CDR3 spans 17 residues. DNA of the CDR3: TGTGCCAGCAGCGCTTGGGACGCTAATGTTAGCAATCAGCCCCAGCATTTT. Its translation is CASSAWDANVSNQPQHF.

This chain joins TRBV27 and TRBJ1-1; the match to TRBD1 covers 8 bases. CDR3 length: 17 amino acids. CDR1 is MNHEY and CDR2 is SMNVEV in the germline V gene (reference sequence). The V and J ends lost 2 bases and 5 bases, in that order; junction bases with no gene match: 13. The CDR3 nucleotides are TGTGCCAGCAGTTTAGCGGGTCTTGGACAGGGAGGAACTGAAGCTTTCTTT. It yields the protein CASSLAGLGQGGTEAFF.

The chain links TRBV4-1 to TRBJ2-1; tentatively, D is TRBD2 (7 bases). This CDR3 is 17 amino acids long. V lost 4 bases and J 2 bases, leaving 18 bases between the germline ends. Germline-derived CDR1 and CDR2 are MGHRA and YSYEKL. The CDR3 spells CASSLRYEGGPYNEQFF. The CDR3, as DNA: TGCGCCAGCAGCCTCCGTTACGAGGGGGGGCCCTACAATGAGCAGTTCTTC.

The rearrangement joins TRBV12-3 or TRBV12-4 to TRBJ1-1; the D gene is possibly TRBD1 (6 bases). The ends were cut back, 7 bases at V and 7 bases at J, with 10 bases in the middle. This CDR3 contains 11 residues. CDR3 sequence (DNA): TGTGCCAGCACGGGGGGCTATGAAGCTTTCTTT. The encoded protein is CASTGGYEAFF.

The J gene is TRBJ2-3, the V gene TRBV13, with TRBD2 identical over 10 bases. Germline trimming cut 3 bases from V and 2 bases from J; bases unmatched to any gene: 5. Germline V gene data show CDR1 as PRHDT and CDR2 as FYEKMQ (reference sequence). The CDR3 is made up of 16 amino acids. DNA of the CDR3: TGTGCCAGCAGCTTCCAGCGGGGGGGCCTCACAGATACGCAGTATTTT. Translation gives CASSFQRGGLTDTQYF.

This clonotype was found many times. The junction departs from germline at one end; a sequencing error may be responsible. The chain uses TRBV7-2 and TRBJ2-5, with no clear D. The CDR3 runs to 12 residues. Germline CDR1 and CDR2: SGHTA and FQGNSA. The CDR3 protein is CASSPPGFGLHF. As DNA, the CDR3 is TGTGCCAGCAGCCCACCCGGGTTCGGCTTACACTTC.

The chain uses TRBV6-2 or TRBV6-3 and TRBJ1-5; a weak D match, TRBD1 (5 bases). Germline CDR1 MNHEY, CDR2 SVGEGT. V was shortened by 6 bases and J by 1 base, with 13 bases between the two germline ends. The CDR3 spans 15 residues. The CDR3 loop is CASRGTASSNQPQHF. The CDR3 DNA follows: TGTGCCAGCAGAGGGACGGCAAGCAGCAATCAGCCCCAGCATTTT.

The J gene is TRBJ1-1, the V gene TRBV5-1; 9 bases are shared with TRBD1. Trimming at V came to 3 bases and at J to 6 bases, leaving 6 bases not matched to a gene. The CDR3 is 14 residues long. Per germline, CDR1 SGHRS and CDR2 YFSETQ. The CDR3 sequence: CASSWGTGTAEAFF. CDR3 bases: TGCGCCAGCAGCTGGGGGACAGGGACGGCTGAAGCTTTCTTT. The full variable domain, in which reference TRBV5-1 and TRBJ1-1 provide the parts outside the CDR3, is KAGVTQTPRYLIKTRGQQVTLSCSPISGHRSVSWYQQTPGQGLQFLFEYFSETQRNKGNFPGRFSGRQFSNSRSEMNVSTLELGDSALYLCASSWGTGTAEAFFGQGTRLTVV.

The V call is TRBV5-5, the J call TRBJ2-2, with TRBD1 identical over 7 bases. Losses at the gene ends were 0 bases for V and 0 bases for J; bases not matched to a gene: 2. The CDR3 has 16 residues. Germline CDR1 reads SGHKS; CDR2 reads YYEKEE (reference sequence). CDR3 in DNA: TGTGCCAGCAGCTTGGTCGACAGGGCGAACACCGGGGAGCTGTTTTTT. Translation: CASSLVDRANTGELFF.

This clonotype was counted only a few times. J is TRBJ1-1 and V is TRBV6-5, with TRBD1 matching 10 bases. V shed 5 bases and J 4 bases; nucleotides not matched to a gene: 4. Germline CDR1 reads MNHEY; CDR2 reads SVGAGI. The CDR3 spans 14 residues. CDR3 region: CASSPDRGPTEAFF. In DNA, the CDR3 is TGTGCCAGCAGTCCCGACAGGGGGCCCACTGAAGCTTTCTTT.

The chain recombines TRBV6-2 or TRBV6-3 with TRBJ2-3; the D gene is possibly TRBD2 (5 bases). Germline CDR1 reads MNHEY; CDR2 reads SVGEGT. This CDR3 contains 16 residues. Between the trimmed V and J ends, which lost 5 bases and 2 bases, there was a span of 17 bases. CDR3 nucleotides: TGTGCCAGCAGTACGCCGGGAAACCTCTACACAGATACGCAGTATTTT. Protein sequence: CASSTPGNLYTDTQYF.

V and J are TRBV9 and TRBJ2-6, with TRBD1 identical over 8 bases. This CDR3 has 17 amino acids. In germline, CDR1 is SGDLS, CDR2 YYNGEE. The V segment lost 2 bases and the J segment 6 bases; nucleotides outside the gene matches: 10. CDR3 protein: CASSVAGQARPANVLTF. The CDR3 coding sequence is TGTGCCAGCAGCGTCGCGGGACAGGCCCGCCCGGCCAACGTCCTGACTTTC.

The chain couples TRBV23-1 to TRBJ2-3; D unresolved. TRBV23-1 is marked as an open reading frame, function uncertain. V lost 0 bases to trimming and J lost 4 bases, with 2 bases between them. CDR3 length: 12 residues. The CDR3 nucleotides read TGCGCCAGCAGTCAATCGTCAGATACGCAGTATTTT. This encodes CASSQSSDTQYF.

The gene calls are TRBV6-5 and TRBJ1-2, with 7 bases aligning to TRBD1. Germline CDR1 MNHEY, CDR2 SVGAGI. The V segment lost 7 bases and the J segment 4 bases; nucleotides outside the gene matches: 12. The CDR3 consists of 15 residues. The CDR3 is CASTPLYRGVYGYTF. In nucleotides, the CDR3 is TGTGCCAGCACCCCATTGTACAGGGGTGTCTATGGCTACACCTTC.

This clonotype was seen a few times. The gene calls are TRBV6-5 and TRBJ2-1; tentative D call: TRBD2 (7 bases). The ends were cut back, 4 bases at V and 5 bases at J, with 12 bases in the middle. The germline gives CDR1 MNHEY, CDR2 SVGAGI. This CDR3 region has 14 residues. The CDR3 here is CASSWGGVDNEQFF. CDR3 DNA sequence: TGTGCCAGCAGTTGGGGGGGCGTCGACAATGAGCAGTTCTTC.

This clonotype appeared many times. The gene calls are TRBV11-3 and TRBJ2-5; 7 bases are shared with TRBD1. Germline lookup yields CDR1 SGHNT and CDR2 YENEEA. The CDR3 length is 14 residues. The V gene end was trimmed by 5 bases and the J gene end by 1 base; junction bases not matched to a gene: 4. The CDR3 nucleotides read TGTGCCAGCAGCCCATGGGACAGCCAAGAGACCCAGTACTTC. Translation: CASSPWDSQETQYF.

The chain uses TRBV7-6 and TRBJ2-3, with TRBD2 as a possible D gene (6 bases). Germline V gene data show CDR1 as SGHVS and CDR2 as FNYEAQ. The CDR3 length is 10 residues. CDR3 sequence (DNA): TGTGTTGGAGGGGCAAATACGCAGTATTTT. Amino acids: CVGGANTQYF. The variable domain in full, completed from reference TRBV7-6 and TRBJ2-3, reads GAGVSQSPRYKVTKRGQDVALRCDPISGHVSLYWYRQALGQGPEFLTYFNYEAQQDKSGLPNDRFSAERPEGSISTLTIQRTEQRDSAMYRCVGGANTQYFGPGTRLTVL.

This clonotype turned up a few times. This chain uses TRBV11-2 with TRBJ1-1; a possible D gene is TRBD1 (5 bases). From germline, CDR1 is SGHAT and CDR2 FQNNGV. The CDR3 sequence is 17 residues long. V lost 5 bases and J lost 1, with 20 bases in between. CDR3 residues: CASSPWTGREANTEAFF. DNA of the CDR3: TGTGCCAGCAGCCCGTGGACGGGACGGGAGGCGAACACTGAAGCTTTCTTT.